Presented here are 27 T cell receptor beta chains from one specimen sequenced in a study of shared clonotypes between healthy human individuals (dated by TCRdb to 2019 to 2021). CD8 naive samples were obtained by positive selection for CCR7 among CD45RO-negative cells, yielding a CD45RA+CCR7+ population from which TemRA cells were excluded. Library construction relied on the immunoSEQ multiplex PCR assay. The source is immuneACCESS, and TCRdb retained only in-frame sequences with V and J called. Part of the clones is not carried over; for the studies checked, unresolved V genes explain less than half of this, and the remainder is unexplained. The sample contains about 2.1 million clones, roughly 91% of them found a single time. Roughly 1.7% of the sample rests with the top ten. The sample comprised naive CD8+ T cells from PBMCs. The sample's cell subset or site label is to be understood as: CD45RA+CCR7+. These receptors were collected from a man aged 18 to 30 in good health. Some clones in this sample may be carry-over from other donors' samples.

Concerning this clone: This sample includes further DNA sequences coding for the same CDR3. The chain recombines TRBV27 with TRBJ2-7; maybe TRBD2 (5 bases). The CDR3 sequence is 13 residues long. Trimming left V 3 bases short and J 3 bases short, with 9 bases between. From germline, CDR1 is MNHEY and CDR2 SMNVEV (reference sequence). The CDR3 DNA is TGTGCCAGCAGTTTTGGGGAGAACTACGAGCAGTACTTC. This sequence encodes CASSFGENYEQYF.

This chain uses TRBV10-3 with TRBJ2-7, with D uncertain. In germline, CDR1 is ENHRY, CDR2 SYGVKD. This CDR3 is 13 amino acids long. V dropped 10 bases and J dropped 6 bases, with 19 bases sitting between them. CDR3 sequence (DNA): TGTGCCACCAGAGACGCCACCACTCGCGAGCAGTACTTC. Translated: CATRDATTREQYF.

This clone has only a few counts. The chain links TRBV28 to TRBJ1-5; D is perhaps TRBD1 (5 bases). The germline gives CDR1 MDHEN, CDR2 SYDVKM. V lost 7 bases, J lost 6 bases, and 13 bases lay in between. This CDR3 has 13 residues. The CDR3 nucleotides read TGTGCCAGCATGTGGCGCCAGGGTCAGCCCCAGCATTTT. Its protein product is CASMWRQGQPQHF.

The CDR3 DNA is TGTGCCAGCAGGAACAGGGTAAACTACGAGCAGTACTTC. Translating it yields CASRNRVNYEQYF. J is TRBJ2-7 and V is TRBV28, with D perhaps TRBD1 (6 bases). Deletions cut 6 bases from V and 3 bases from J, with 12 bases between. CDR1 is MDHEN, CDR2 SYDVKM, per germline. There are 13 residues in the CDR3.

This clone came up once. In nucleotides, the CDR3 is TGTGCCACCAGCAAGAGGGGCAAACTCTCTGGAAACACCATATATTTT. Translated: CATSKRGKLSGNTIYF. The V and J genes are TRBV15 and TRBJ1-3, with a possible D match to TRBD1 (5 bases). The CDR3 length is 16 residues. The germline V gene has CDR1 LNHNV and CDR2 YYDKDF (reference sequence). V dropped 4 bases and J dropped 0 bases, with 13 bases sitting between them.

The chain joins TRBV5-1 to TRBJ2-6; tentatively, D is TRBD2 (6 bases). Trimming shortened V by 7 bases and J by 2 bases, and 10 bases separated the two germline ends. CDR1 and CDR2 from the germline V gene are SGHRS and YFSETQ. This CDR3 has 14 amino acids. The CDR3 nucleotides are TGCGCCAGCGCTTGGGGGGCTGGGGCCAACGTCCTGACTTTC. Translating gives CASAWGAGANVLTF.

V and J are TRBV19 and TRBJ1-5; no definite D call. V lost 0 bases and J 6 bases, leaving 9 bases between the germline ends. This CDR3 contains 14 residues. Germline CDR1 LNHDA, CDR2 SQIVND (reference sequence). CDR3 DNA sequence: TGTGCCAGTAGTATAGACCTTGAGCTTCAGCCCCAGCATTTT. It encodes CASSIDLELQPQHF.

V and J are TRBV27 and TRBJ2-2; no clear D gene. Per the germline V gene, CDR1 is MNHEY and CDR2 is SMNVEV (reference sequence). The CDR3 length is 16 residues. Trimming removed 4 bases at V and 1 base at J, with 13 bases between. CDR3 sequence: CASSYEGVVNTGELFF. The CDR3 DNA reads as TGTGCCAGCAGTTACGAAGGCGTTGTGAACACCGGGGAGCTGTTTTTT.

V is TRBV7-9 and J is TRBJ2-1; D possibly corresponds to TRBD2 (6 bases). The germline gives CDR1 SEHNR, CDR2 FQNEAQ (reference sequence). V was cut by 1 base and J by 3 bases, with 16 bases left in between. The CDR3 extends over 17 amino acids. DNA of the CDR3: TGTGCCAGCAGCTTAGGTCTAAGGACTACGGACTACAATGAGCAGTTCTTC. Translated, it gives CASSLGLRTTDYNEQFF.

This clone was seen just once. The chain recombines TRBV15 with TRBJ2-1; 9 nucleotides line up with TRBD2. V shed 0 bases and J 1 base; nucleotides not matched to a gene: 1. CDR3 length: 16 residues. Germline V gene lookup returns CDR1 LNHNV and CDR2 YYDKDF (reference sequence). This CDR3 is CATSREGLASYNEQFF. The CDR3 DNA follows: TGTGCCACCAGCAGAGAGGGACTAGCTTCCTACAATGAGCAGTTCTTC.

This chain uses TRBV27 with TRBJ2-7; TRBD1 matches at 9 bases. CDR3 length: 15 amino acids. Germline V lookup: CDR1 MNHEY, CDR2 SMNVEV (reference sequence). The V and J ends lost 5 bases and 3 bases, in that order; junction bases with no gene match: 8. This CDR3 is CASSPRGTGSYEQYF. CDR3 DNA sequence: TGTGCCAGCAGTCCTCGGGGGACAGGGAGCTACGAGCAGTACTTC.

This chain links TRBV5-4 with TRBJ1-5, with D possibly matching TRBD1 (5 bases). This CDR3 region has 14 residues. V lost 4 bases and J 7 bases, leaving 15 bases between the germline ends. The germline gives CDR1 SGHNT, CDR2 YYREEE (reference sequence). CDR3 in amino acids: CASSIGPAGQPQHF. The CDR3 region has the DNA TGTGCCAGCAGCATCGGACCGGCAGGGCAGCCCCAGCATTTT.

V and J are TRBV2 and TRBJ1-3; 9 nucleotides line up with TRBD1. The CDR3 spans 15 residues. The V segment lost 6 bases and the J segment 4 bases; nucleotides outside the gene matches: 7. Germline CDR1 and CDR2: SNHLY and FYNNEI. CDR3 bases: TGTGCCAGCAGATCCACAGGGGGCTTCGGAAACACCATATATTTT. It translates to CASRSTGGFGNTIYF.

The gene calls are TRBV2 and TRBJ2-7; 9 bases map to TRBD1. The junction had 12 bases not matched to a gene; V was cut back by 3 bases and J by 3 bases. The germline V gene has CDR1 SNHLY and CDR2 FYNNEI. The CDR3 runs to 17 residues. CDR3 sequence reads: CASSESKGQGHFYEQYF. CDR3 nucleotide sequence: TGTGCCAGCAGTGAGTCTAAGGGACAGGGACACTTCTACGAGCAGTACTTC.

V usage is TRBV4-3 and J usage is TRBJ1-4, with 10 nucleotides matching TRBD1. CDR1 is LGHNA and CDR2 is YSLEER in the germline V gene. With V trimmed by 4 bases and J by 5 bases, 4 bases remained unmatched. The CDR3 has 15 residues. The CDR3 loop reads CASSPPGQGNEKLFF. In DNA form, the CDR3 reads TGCGCCAGCAGCCCACCGGGACAGGGGAATGAAAAACTGTTTTTT.

This chain connects TRBV7-8 to TRBJ1-5, with D perhaps TRBD1 (6 bases). This CDR3 is built from 14 residues. Between the trimmed V and J ends, which lost 4 bases and 6 bases, there was a span of 13 bases. Germline values: CDR1 SGHVS, CDR2 FQNEAQ. The CDR3 coding sequence is TGTGCCAGCAGCTCGCGGGGGGCGAGTCAGCCCCAGCATTTT. Protein: CASSSRGASQPQHF. The variable domain in full, completed from reference TRBV7-8 and TRBJ1-5, reads GAGVSQSPRYKVAKRGQDVALRCDPISGHVSLFWYQQALGQGPEFLTYFQNEAQLDKSGLPSDRFFAERPEGSVSTLKIQRTQQEDSAVYLCASSSRGASQPQHFGDGTRLSIL.

The J gene is TRBJ2-1, the V gene TRBV29-1; the match to TRBD2 covers 7 bases. From germline, CDR1 is SQVTM and CDR2 ANQGSEA. The CDR3 sequence is 15 residues long. After removal of 5 bases from V and 3 bases from J, the junction contained 10 bases not matched to a gene. CDR3 nucleotides: TGCAGCGTTCTTGGGGGGGGAGGGCTCTACAATGAGCAGTTCTTC. Encoded protein: CSVLGGGGLYNEQFF.

The chain couples TRBV6-5 to TRBJ1-2; no firm D call. The CDR3 consists of 14 residues. Per the germline V gene, CDR1 is MNHEY and CDR2 is SVGAGI. Deletions cut 0 bases from V and 4 bases from J, with 9 bases between. CDR3 in DNA: TGTGCCAGCAGTTACTCACTGGGTAGCTATGGCTACACCTTC. It codes for CASSYSLGSYGYTF.

About this clone itself: Other DNA variants within this sample encode the same CDR3. V and J are TRBV5-1 and TRBJ2-1; 9 bases fit TRBD2. There are 15 residues in the CDR3. V dropped 0 bases and J dropped 10; count of bases not matched to a gene: 8. The germline CDR1 and CDR2 sequences are SGHRS and YFSETQ. As DNA, the CDR3 is TGCGCCAGCAGCTTGGGGGCGGGAGGGCCTGACGAGCAGTTCTTC. As protein: CASSLGAGGPDEQFF.

The rearrangement links TRBV7-6 to TRBJ2-5; TRBD1 agrees at 10 bases. This CDR3 comprises 15 residues. Germline loops: CDR1 SGHVS, CDR2 FNYEAQ. V shed 5 bases and J 6 bases; nucleotides not matched to a gene: 9. The CDR3 region has the DNA TGTGCCAGCAGCATCGGGACAGGGGCAAGGAAGACCCAGTACTTC. Protein product: CASSIGTGARKTQYF.

CDR3 sequence (DNA): TGCGCCAGCAGCACGACAGGGGTGGACACCATATATTTT. Protein: CASSTTGVDTIYF. V usage is TRBV5-1 and J usage is TRBJ1-3; 8 positions agree with TRBD1. Germline values: CDR1 SGHRS, CDR2 YFSETQ. CDR3 size: 13 residues. After removal of 4 bases from V and 8 bases from J, the junction contained 5 bases not matched to a gene.

CDR3 bases: TGTGCCAGCAGTTTCAACCGGGGACAGGGGCCCACGCATACGCAGTATTTT. This sequence encodes CASSFNRGQGPTHTQYF. This rearrangement joins TRBV28 to TRBJ2-3, with 10 bases aligning to TRBD1. CDR1 is MDHEN, CDR2 SYDVKM, per germline. The length of the CDR3 is 17 residues. With 3 bases clipped from V and 7 bases from J, the junction kept 13 bases outside the gene matches.

The rearrangement joins TRBV11-2 to TRBJ2-2; D not resolved. Looked up from germline, CDR1 is SGHAT and CDR2 is FQNNGV. The CDR3 runs 17 residues. Trimming took off 0 bases at V and 5 bases at J, with 16 bases between the two ends. The CDR3 loop reads CASSLDPTGVHTGELFF. The CDR3 DNA is TGTGCCAGCAGCTTAGACCCGACCGGAGTCCATACCGGGGAGCTGTTTTTT.

The chain recombines TRBV9 with TRBJ2-2, with 13 bases identical to TRBD2. The CDR3 spans 17 residues. Germline V gene lookup returns CDR1 SGDLS and CDR2 YYNGEE. V lost 3 bases to trimming and J lost 6 bases; unmatched junction nucleotides: 8. Written as DNA, the CDR3 is TGTGCCAGCAGCGCCCCACTAGCGGGAGGGCCCCCCGGGGAGCTGTTTTTT. Protein: CASSAPLAGGPPGELFF.

Details on this clone: Other DNA sequences in the same sample also yield this CDR3. The chain uses TRBV13 and TRBJ2-2; no reliable D call. CDR1 PRHDT and CDR2 FYEKMQ come from the germline V gene (reference sequence). Trimming removed 0 bases from V and 7 bases from J, with 6 bases in between. This CDR3 contains 13 residues. CDR3 nucleotide sequence: TGTGCCAGCAGCTTAGGTTTTGGCGGGGAGCTGTTTTTT. Encoded protein: CASSLGFGGELFF. Drawing the rest from reference TRBV13 and TRBJ2-2, the complete variable domain is AAGVIQSPRHLIKEKRETATLKCYPIPRHDTVYWYQQGPGQDPQFLISFYEKMQSDKGSIPDRFSAQQFSDYHSELNMSSLELGDSALYFCASSLGFGGELFFGEGSRLTVL.

This clone was picked up many times. The chain has TRBV9 and TRBJ2-1; 8 bases line up with TRBD2. Trimming cost V 4 bases and J 5 bases; bases outside gene matches: 8. Per germline, CDR1 SGDLS and CDR2 YYNGEE. The CDR3 consists of 15 residues. The CDR3 bases are TGTGCCAGCAGCCCCACCGGGGGGGCGGACAATGAGCAGTTCTTC. Translation: CASSPTGGADNEQFF.

Here the CDR3 DNA reads TGTGCCAGCAGCTTAGAAGCAGGGGCACGTGGGACCCAGTACTTC. The encoded protein is CASSLEAGARGTQYF. The V gene is TRBV7-9, the J gene TRBJ2-5, with D possibly being TRBD1 (6 bases). Germline V gene sequence: CDR1 SEHNR, CDR2 FQNEAQ (reference sequence). The V end was cut by 1 base, the J end by 7 bases, with 16 bases between. The CDR3 contains 15 residues. Looking up the rest from reference TRBV7-9 and TRBJ2-5 gives the full variable domain: DTGVSQNPRHKITKRGQNVTFRCDPISEHNRLYWYRQTLGQGPEFLTYFQNEAQLEKSRLLSDRFSAERPKGSFSTLEIQRTEQGDSAMYLCASSLEAGARGTQYFGPGTRLLVL.